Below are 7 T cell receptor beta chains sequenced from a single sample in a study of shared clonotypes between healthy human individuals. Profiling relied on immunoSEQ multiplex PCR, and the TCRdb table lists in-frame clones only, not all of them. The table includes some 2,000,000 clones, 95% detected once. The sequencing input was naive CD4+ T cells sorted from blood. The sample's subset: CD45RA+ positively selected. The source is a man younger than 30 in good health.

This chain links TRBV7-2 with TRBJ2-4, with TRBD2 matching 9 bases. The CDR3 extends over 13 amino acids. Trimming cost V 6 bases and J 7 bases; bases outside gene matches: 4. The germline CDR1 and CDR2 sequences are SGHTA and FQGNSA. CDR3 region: CASRSSGTNIQYF. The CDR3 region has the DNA TGTGCCAGCAGATCTAGCGGGACTAACATTCAGTACTTC.

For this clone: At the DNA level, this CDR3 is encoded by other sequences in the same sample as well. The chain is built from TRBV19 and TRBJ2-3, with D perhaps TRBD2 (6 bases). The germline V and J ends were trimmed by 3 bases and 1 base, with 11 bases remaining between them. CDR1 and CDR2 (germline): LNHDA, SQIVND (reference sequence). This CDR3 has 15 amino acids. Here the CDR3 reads CASSIAGLGTDTQYF. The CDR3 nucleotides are TGTGCCAGTAGTATTGCGGGGCTTGGCACAGATACGCAGTATTTT.

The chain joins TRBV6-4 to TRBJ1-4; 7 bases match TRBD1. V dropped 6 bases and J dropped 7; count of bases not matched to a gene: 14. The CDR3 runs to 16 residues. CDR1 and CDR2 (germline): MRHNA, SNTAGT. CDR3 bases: TGTGCCAGCAGGACCCTCGACAGGGCGGTCGGTGAAAAACTGTTTTTT. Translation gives CASRTLDRAVGEKLFF.

The chain's CDR3 is CASSQPGTAQVTLHF. The DNA of the CDR3 is TGCGCCAGCAGCCAACCTGGGACAGCACAGGTTACCCTCCACTTT. This chain joins TRBV4-1 and TRBJ1-6; 7 bases fit TRBD1. Germline assignment: CDR1 MGHRA and CDR2 YSYEKL. V lost 2 bases and J lost 14; bases outside the gene matches: 12. The CDR3 spans 15 residues.

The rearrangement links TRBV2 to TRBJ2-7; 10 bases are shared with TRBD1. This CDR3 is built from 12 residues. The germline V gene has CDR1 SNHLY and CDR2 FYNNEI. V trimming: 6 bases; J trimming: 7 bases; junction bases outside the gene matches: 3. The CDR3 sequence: CASRDRGWEQYF. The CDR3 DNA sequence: TGTGCCAGCAGGGACAGGGGGTGGGAGCAGTACTTC.

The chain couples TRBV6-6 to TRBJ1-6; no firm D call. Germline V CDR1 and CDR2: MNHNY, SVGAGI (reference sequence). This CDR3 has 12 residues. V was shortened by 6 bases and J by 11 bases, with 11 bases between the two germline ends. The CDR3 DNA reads TGTGCCAGCAGCCCAGGAGCTCCACCCCTCCACTTT. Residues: CASSPGAPPLHF.

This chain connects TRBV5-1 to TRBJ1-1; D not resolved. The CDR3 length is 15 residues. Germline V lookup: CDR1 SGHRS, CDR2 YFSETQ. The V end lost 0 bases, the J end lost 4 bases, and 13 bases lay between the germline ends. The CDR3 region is CASSLVVGGGTEAFF. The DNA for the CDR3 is TGCGCCAGCAGCTTGGTCGTGGGAGGAGGCACTGAAGCTTTCTTT.